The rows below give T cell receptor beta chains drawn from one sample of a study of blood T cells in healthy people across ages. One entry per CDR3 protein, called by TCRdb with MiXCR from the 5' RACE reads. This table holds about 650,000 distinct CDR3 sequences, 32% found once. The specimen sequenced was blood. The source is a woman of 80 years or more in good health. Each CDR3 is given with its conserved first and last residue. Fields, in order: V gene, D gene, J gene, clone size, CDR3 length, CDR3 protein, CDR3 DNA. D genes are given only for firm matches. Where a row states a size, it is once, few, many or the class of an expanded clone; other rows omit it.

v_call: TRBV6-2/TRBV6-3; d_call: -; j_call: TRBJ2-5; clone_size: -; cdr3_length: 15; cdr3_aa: CASSSGTLYQETQYF; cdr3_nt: TGTGCCAGCAGCTCCGGGACACTTTACCAAGAGACCCAGTACTTC
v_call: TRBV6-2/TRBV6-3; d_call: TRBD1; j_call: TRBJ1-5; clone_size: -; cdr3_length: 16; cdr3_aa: CVSSSIIRQGYQPQHF; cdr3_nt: TGTGTCAGCAGTTCCATAATTCGACAGGGCTATCAGCCCCAGCATTTT
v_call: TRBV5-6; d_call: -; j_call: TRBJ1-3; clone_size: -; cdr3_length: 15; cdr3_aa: CASSWDTPSRNTIYF; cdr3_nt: TGTGCCAGCAGCTGGGACACCCCGTCGCGGAACACCATATATTTT
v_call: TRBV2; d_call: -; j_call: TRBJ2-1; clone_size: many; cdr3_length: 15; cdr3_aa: CASSPGGGTSNEQFF; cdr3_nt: TGTGCCAGCAGCCCAGGGGGAGGAACGTCCAATGAGCAGTTCTTC
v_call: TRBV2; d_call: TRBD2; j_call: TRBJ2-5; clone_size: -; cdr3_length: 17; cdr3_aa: CASTRAGRGFSEETQYF; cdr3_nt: TGTGCCAGCACCCGGGCAGGGAGGGGATTTTCTGAAGAGACCCAGTACTTC
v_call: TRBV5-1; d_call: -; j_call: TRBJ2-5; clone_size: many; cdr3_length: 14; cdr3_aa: CASRPGTPEETQYF; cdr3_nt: TGCGCCAGCAGGCCCGGGACTCCTGAGGAGACCCAGTACTTC
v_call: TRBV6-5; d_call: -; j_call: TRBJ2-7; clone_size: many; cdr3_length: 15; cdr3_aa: CASTPRAGGNYEQYF; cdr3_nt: TGTGCCAGCACCCCTCGGGCAGGGGGGAACTACGAGCAGTACTTC
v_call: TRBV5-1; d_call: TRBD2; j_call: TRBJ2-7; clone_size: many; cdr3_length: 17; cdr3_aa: CASSLADSGGVAYEQYF; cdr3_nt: TGCGCCAGCAGCTTGGCTGATAGCGGGGGGGTGGCCTACGAGCAGTACTTC
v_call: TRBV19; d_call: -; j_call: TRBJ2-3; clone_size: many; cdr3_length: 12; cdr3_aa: CASSRKGNTQYF; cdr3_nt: TGTGCCAGTAGTAGGAAGGGGAATACGCAGTATTTT
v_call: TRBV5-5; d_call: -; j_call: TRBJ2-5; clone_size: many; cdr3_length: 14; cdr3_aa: CASREGSRVGTQYF; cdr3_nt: TGTGCCAGCAGGGAGGGGTCCCGGGTGGGAACCCAGTACTTC
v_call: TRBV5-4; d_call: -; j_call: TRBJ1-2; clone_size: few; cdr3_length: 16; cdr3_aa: CASSAVSSSGSYGYTF; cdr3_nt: TGTGCCAGCAGCGCCGTTAGTTCCTCCGGGAGCTATGGCTACACCTTC
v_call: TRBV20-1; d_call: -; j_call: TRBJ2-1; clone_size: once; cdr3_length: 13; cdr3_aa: CSAGLSGYNEQFF; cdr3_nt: TGCAGTGCTGGCCTTAGCGGTTACAATGAGCAGTTCTTC
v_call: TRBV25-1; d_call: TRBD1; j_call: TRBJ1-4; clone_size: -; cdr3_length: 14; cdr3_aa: CASHRTGGGEKRFF; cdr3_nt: TGTGCCAGCCACCGGACAGGGGGAGGTGAAAAACGGTTTTTT
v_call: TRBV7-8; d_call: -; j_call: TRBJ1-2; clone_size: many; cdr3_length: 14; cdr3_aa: CASSRHRDGYGYTF; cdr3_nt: TGTGCCAGCAGCAGACACAGGGACGGCTATGGCTACACCTTC
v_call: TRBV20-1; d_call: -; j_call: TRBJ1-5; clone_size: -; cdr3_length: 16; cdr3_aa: CSAARASGKSNQPQHF; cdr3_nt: TGCAGTGCCGCTCGCGCGTCAGGGAAGAGCAATCAGCCCCAGCATTTT
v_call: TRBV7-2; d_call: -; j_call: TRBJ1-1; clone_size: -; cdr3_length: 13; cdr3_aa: CASSLDTYTETFF; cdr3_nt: TGTGCCAGCAGCTTAGACACTTACACTGAAACTTTCTTT
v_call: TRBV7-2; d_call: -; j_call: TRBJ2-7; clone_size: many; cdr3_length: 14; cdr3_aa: CASSRAGGSYEQYF; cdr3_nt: TGTGCCAGCAGCCGAGCTGGGGGATCCTACGAGCAGTACTTC
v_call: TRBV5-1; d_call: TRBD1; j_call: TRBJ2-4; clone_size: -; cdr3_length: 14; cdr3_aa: CASSLDRVPNPQYF; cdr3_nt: TGCGCCAGCAGCTTAGACAGGGTTCCCAACCCTCAGTACTTC
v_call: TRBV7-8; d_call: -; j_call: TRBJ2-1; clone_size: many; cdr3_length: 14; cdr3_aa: CASSAGLTGIEQFF; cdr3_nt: TGTGCCAGCAGCGCTGGACTGACGGGTATCGAGCAGTTCTTC
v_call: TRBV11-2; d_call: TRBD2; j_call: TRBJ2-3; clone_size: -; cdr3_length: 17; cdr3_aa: CASSLDGQRGWTDTQYF; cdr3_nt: TGTGCCAGCAGCTTAGATGGCCAGCGGGGCTGGACAGATACGCAGTATTTT
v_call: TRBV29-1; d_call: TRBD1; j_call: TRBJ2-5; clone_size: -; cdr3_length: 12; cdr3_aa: CSGQGAEETQYF; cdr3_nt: TGCAGCGGACAGGGGGCGGAGGAGACCCAGTACTTC
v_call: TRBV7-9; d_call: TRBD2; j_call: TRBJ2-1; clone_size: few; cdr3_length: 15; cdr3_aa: CASSQTSGGAVEQFF; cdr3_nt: TGTGCCAGCAGCCAGACTAGCGGGGGGGCCGTTGAGCAGTTCTTC
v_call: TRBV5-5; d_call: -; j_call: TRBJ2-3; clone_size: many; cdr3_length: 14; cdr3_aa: CASSLIGVTDTQYF; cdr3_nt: TGTGCCAGCAGCTTAATAGGGGTCACAGATACGCAGTATTTT
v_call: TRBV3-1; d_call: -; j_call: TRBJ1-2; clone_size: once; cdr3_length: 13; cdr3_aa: CASSHGGQYGYTF; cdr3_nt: TGTGCCAGCAGCCACGGAGGACAGTATGGCTACACCTTC
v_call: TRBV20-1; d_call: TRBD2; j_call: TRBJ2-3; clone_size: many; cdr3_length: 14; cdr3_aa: CSAKRTRSTDTQYF; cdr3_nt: TGCAGTGCTAAAAGGACTAGATCCACAGATACGCAGTATTTT
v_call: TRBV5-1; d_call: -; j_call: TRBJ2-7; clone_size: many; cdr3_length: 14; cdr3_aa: CASSLGVVAYEQYF; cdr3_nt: TGCGCCAGCAGCTTGGGGGTTGTGGCGTACGAGCAGTACTTC
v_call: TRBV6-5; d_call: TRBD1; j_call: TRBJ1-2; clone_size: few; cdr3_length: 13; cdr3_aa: CASSWTGHYGYTF; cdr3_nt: TGTGCCAGCAGCTGGACAGGGCACTATGGCTACACCTTC
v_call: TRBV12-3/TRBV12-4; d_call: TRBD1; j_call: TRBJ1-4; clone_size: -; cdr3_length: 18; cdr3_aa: CASSTLGTGVVPNEKLFF; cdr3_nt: TGTGCCAGCAGTACCCTCGGGACAGGGGTGGTACCTAATGAAAAACTGTTTTTT
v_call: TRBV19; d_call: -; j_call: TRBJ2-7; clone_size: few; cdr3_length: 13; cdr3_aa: CASSLMAGNEQYF; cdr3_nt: TGTGCCAGTAGTCTTATGGCAGGGAACGAGCAGTACTTC
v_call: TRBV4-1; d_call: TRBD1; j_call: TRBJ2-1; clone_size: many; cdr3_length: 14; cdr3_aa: CASSQDGQGYEQFF; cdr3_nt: TGCGCCAGCAGCCAAGACGGACAGGGTTATGAGCAGTTCTTC
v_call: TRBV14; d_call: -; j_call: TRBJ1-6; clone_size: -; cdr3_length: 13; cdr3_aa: CASLLGGNSPLHF; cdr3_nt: TGTGCCAGCCTGCTCGGCGGAAATTCACCCCTCCACTTT
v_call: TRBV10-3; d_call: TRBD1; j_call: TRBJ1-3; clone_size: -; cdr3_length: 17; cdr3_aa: CAISELSRDRAGNTMYF; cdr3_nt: TGTGCCATCAGTGAGTTGTCCCGGGACAGGGCTGGAAACACCATGTATTTT
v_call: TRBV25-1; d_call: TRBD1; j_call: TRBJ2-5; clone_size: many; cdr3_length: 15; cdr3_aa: CASAPPGTGGETQYF; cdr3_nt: TGTGCCAGCGCCCCTCCCGGGACAGGGGGGGAGACCCAGTACTTC
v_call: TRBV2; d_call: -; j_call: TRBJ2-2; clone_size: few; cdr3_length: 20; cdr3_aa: CASSESAPGRLLPGAGELFF; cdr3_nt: TGTGCCAGCAGTGAATCAGCACCGGGAAGACTCCTCCCGGGGGCCGGGGAGCTGTTTTTT
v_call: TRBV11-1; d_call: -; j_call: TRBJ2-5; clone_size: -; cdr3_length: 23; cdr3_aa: CASSISNLRANYEQYFGAGTQYF; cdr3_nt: -
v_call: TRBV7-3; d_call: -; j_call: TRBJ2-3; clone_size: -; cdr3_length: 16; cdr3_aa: CASSRGAEGSTDTQYF; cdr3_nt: TGTGCCAGCAGCCGGGGAGCGGAAGGCAGCACAGATACGCAGTATTTT
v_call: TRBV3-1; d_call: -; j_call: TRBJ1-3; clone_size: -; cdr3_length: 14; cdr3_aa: CASSRRGGGNTIYF; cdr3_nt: TGTGCCAGCAGCCGCAGGGGTGGTGGAAACACCATATATTTT
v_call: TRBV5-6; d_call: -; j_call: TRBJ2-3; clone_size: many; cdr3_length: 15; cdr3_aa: CASSLFTGPEDTQYF; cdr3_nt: TGTGCCAGCAGCTTGTTTACAGGTCCCGAAGATACGCAGTATTTT
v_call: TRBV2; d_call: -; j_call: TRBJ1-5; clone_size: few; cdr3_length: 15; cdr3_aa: CASSMTRGLHQPQHF; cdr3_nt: TGTGCCAGCAGTATGACGAGGGGCCTCCATCAGCCCCAGCATTTT
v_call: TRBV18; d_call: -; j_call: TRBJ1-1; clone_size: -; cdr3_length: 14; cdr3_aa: CASSQDQGRTEAFF; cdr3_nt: TGTGCCAGCTCCCAGGATCAGGGTAGGACTGAAGCTTTCTTT
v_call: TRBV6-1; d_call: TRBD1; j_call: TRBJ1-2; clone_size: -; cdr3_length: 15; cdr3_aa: CASSGGTAECLGYTF; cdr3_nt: TGTGCCAGCAGTGGCGGGACAGCGGAATGCCTGGGCTACACCTTC
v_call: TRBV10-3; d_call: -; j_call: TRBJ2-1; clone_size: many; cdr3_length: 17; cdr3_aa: CAISESREEGYYNEQFF; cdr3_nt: TGTGCCATCAGTGAGTCGAGAGAGGAGGGCTATTACAATGAGCAGTTCTTC
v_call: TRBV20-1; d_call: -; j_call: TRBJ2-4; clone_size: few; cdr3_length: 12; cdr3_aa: CSASRQLYIQYF; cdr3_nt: TGCAGTGCTAGTAGGCAGCTATACATTCAGTACTTC
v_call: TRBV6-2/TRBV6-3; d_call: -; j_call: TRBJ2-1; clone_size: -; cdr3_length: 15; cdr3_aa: CASSYSPGDYNEQFF; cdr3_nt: TGTGCCAGCAGTTACTCGCCAGGAGACTACAATGAGCAGTTCTTC
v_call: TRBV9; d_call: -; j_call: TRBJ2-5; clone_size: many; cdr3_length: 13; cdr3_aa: CASSVGQGETQYF; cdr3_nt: TGTGCCAGCAGCGTAGGCCAGGGAGAGACCCAGTACTTC
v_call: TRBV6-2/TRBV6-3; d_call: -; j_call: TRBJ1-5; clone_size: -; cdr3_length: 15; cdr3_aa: CASSSLMGANQPQHF; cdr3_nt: TGTGCCAGCAGTTCCCTCATGGGGGCTAATCAGCCCCAGCATTTT
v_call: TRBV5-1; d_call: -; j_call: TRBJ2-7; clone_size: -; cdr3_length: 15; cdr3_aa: CASSLAGQLGYEQYF; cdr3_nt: TGCGCCAGCAGCTTGGCCGGGCAACTCGGCTACGAGCAGTACTTC
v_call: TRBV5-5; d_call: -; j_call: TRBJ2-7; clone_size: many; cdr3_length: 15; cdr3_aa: CASTYPGRGMSEQYF; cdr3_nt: TGTGCCAGCACCTACCCGGGCAGGGGAATGAGCGAGCAGTACTTC
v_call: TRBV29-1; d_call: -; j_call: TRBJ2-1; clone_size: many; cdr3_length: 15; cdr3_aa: CSSTPPLATAGEQFF; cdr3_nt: TGCAGCTCAACACCCCCTCTCGCGACAGCGGGTGAGCAGTTCTTC
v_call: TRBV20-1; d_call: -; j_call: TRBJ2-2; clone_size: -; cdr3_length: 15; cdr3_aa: CSARVATTNTGELFF; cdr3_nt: TGCAGTGCTAGAGTCGCTACCACGAACACCGGGGAGCTGTTTTTT
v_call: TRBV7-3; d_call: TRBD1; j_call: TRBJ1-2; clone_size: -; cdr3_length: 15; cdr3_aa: CASSFTGTGYHGYTF; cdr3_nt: TGTGCCAGCAGCTTCACCGGGACAGGGTACCATGGCTACACCTTC
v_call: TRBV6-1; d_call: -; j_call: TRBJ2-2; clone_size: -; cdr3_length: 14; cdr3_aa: CASSEGVITGELFF; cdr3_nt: TGTGCCAGCAGTGAAGGGGTCATAACCGGGGAGCTGTTTTTT
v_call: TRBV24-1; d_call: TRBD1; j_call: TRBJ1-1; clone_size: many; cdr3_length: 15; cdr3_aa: CATTGTGGPNTEAFF; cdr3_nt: TGTGCCACCACTGGGACAGGGGGCCCGAACACTGAAGCTTTCTTT
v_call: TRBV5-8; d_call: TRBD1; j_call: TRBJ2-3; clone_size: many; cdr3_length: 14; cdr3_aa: CASAPGQITDTQYF; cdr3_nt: TGTGCCAGCGCCCCGGGACAGATCACAGATACGCAGTATTTT
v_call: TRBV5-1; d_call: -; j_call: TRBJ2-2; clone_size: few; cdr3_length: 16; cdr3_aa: CAGSLRSGAGTGELFF; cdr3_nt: TGCGCCGGCAGCTTACGCTCAGGGGCAGGAACCGGGGAGCTGTTTTTT